Listed here are 17 T cell receptor beta chains from one sample, sequenced in a study of blood T cell repertoires in COVID-19. Sequencing was performed with immunoSEQ multiplex PCR; in TCRdb, only in-frame clones are kept and a portion is missing. Of roughly 280,000 clones in the sample, roughly 85% are singletons; the top ten hold 9.5% to 11%. The sequenced material came from peripheral blood. Every receptor here comes from a woman in her seventies with acute or convalescent COVID-19.

The chain recombines TRBV14 with TRBJ1-1; no firm D call. The CDR3 totals 13 residues. V was pared by 0 bases and J by 2 bases, with 4 bases between. The germline V gene has CDR1 SGHDN and CDR2 FVKESK. In nucleotides, the CDR3 is TGTGCCAGCAGCCAAGACATTAACACTGAAGCTTTCTTT. Its protein product is CASSQDINTEAFF.

This chain connects TRBV12-3 or TRBV12-4 to TRBJ1-1; D is ambiguous. There are 12 residues in the CDR3. Trimming removed 1 base from V and 7 bases from J, with 7 bases in between. The CDR3 region has the DNA TGTGCCAGCAGTTTAGGGGCAATTGAAGCTTTCTTT. Encoded protein: CASSLGAIEAFF.

This chain links TRBV4-1 with TRBJ1-5; D not certain. The length of the CDR3 is 15 residues. V was clipped by 0 bases and J by 7 bases, with 13 bases between them. Per germline, CDR1 MGHRA and CDR2 YSYEKL. The CDR3 DNA is TGCGCCAGCAGCCAAGAATGGTCGGGGTCGCAGCCCCAGCATTTT. Protein sequence: CASSQEWSGSQPQHF.

Regarding this clone: Other nucleotide sequences from this sample produce the same CDR3. The chain uses TRBV3-1 (or the pseudogene TRBV3-2) and TRBJ1-1; perhaps TRBD1 as D (6 bases). This CDR3 is 13 amino acids long. In germline, CDR1 is LGHDT, CDR2 YNNKEL (reference sequence). V dropped 6 bases and J dropped 4 bases, with 12 bases sitting between them. DNA for the CDR3: TGTGCCAGCAGTCGGACAGAGGGCACTGAAGCTTTCTTT. It specifies CASSRTEGTEAFF.

The chain recombines TRBV25-1 with TRBJ2-5, with TRBD2 matching over 8 bases. V shed 5 bases, J shed 4 bases, and the junction held 6 bases outside the gene matches. This CDR3 contains 14 residues. CDR1 is MGHDK, CDR2 SYGVNS, per germline. CDR3 sequence (DNA): TGTGCCAGCAGTATGGCGGGGGGACCAGAGACCCAGTACTTC. It is translated as CASSMAGGPETQYF. The complete variable domain, with remaining parts taken from reference TRBV25-1 and TRBJ2-5, reads EADIYQTPRYLVIGTGKKITLECSQTMGHDKMYWYQQDPGMELHLIHYSYGVNSTEKGDLSSESTVSRIRTEHFPLTLESARPSHTSQYLCASSMAGGPETQYFGPGTRLLVL.

The V and J genes are TRBV10-2 and TRBJ1-5; D possibly corresponds to TRBD1 (6 bases). This CDR3 region has 13 residues. CDR1 is WSHSY, CDR2 SAAADI, per germline. V was clipped by 4 bases and J by 4 bases, with 8 bases between them. CDR3 region: CASSGQGNQPQHF. The CDR3 bases are TGCGCCAGCAGTGGCCAGGGGAATCAGCCCCAGCATTTT.

The gene calls are TRBV2 and TRBJ1-5; D unresolved. V lost 5 bases, J lost 0 bases, and 8 bases lay in between. The CDR3 runs to 14 residues. Germline V CDR1 and CDR2: SNHLY, FYNNEI. The CDR3 bases are TGTGCCAGCAGTCAGATTAATAGCAATCAGCCCCAGCATTTT. Protein product: CASSQINSNQPQHF.

The V call is TRBV5-1, the J call TRBJ2-7; D might be TRBD2 (6 bases). The V end lost 4 bases, the J end lost 5 bases, and 19 bases lay between the germline ends. Germline V gene lookup returns CDR1 SGHRS and CDR2 YFSETQ. This CDR3 contains 15 residues. The CDR3 sequence: CASSLTQGGIDEQYF. CDR3 DNA: TGCGCCAGCAGCCTGACTCAGGGAGGTATCGACGAGCAGTACTTC.

The chain is built from TRBV7-3 and TRBJ2-3, with D unclear. V lost 4 bases to trimming and J lost 3 bases, with 8 bases between them. The CDR3 has 13 amino acids. Germline CDR1 is SGHTA and CDR2 is FQGTGA. The CDR3 region is CASSSQATDTQYF. The CDR3 coding sequence is TGTGCCAGCAGCTCCCAGGCAACAGATACGCAGTATTTT.

In DNA form, the CDR3 reads TGTGCCAGCAGTGTGGGGCTGGAGACCCAGTACTTC. This gives the protein CASSVGLETQYF. This chain uses TRBV6-6 with TRBJ2-5; D is perhaps TRBD1 (5 bases). CDR3 length equals 12 residues. Germline V CDR1 and CDR2: MNHNY, SVGAGI (reference sequence). Between the trimmed V and J ends, which lost 5 bases and 5 bases, there was a span of 9 bases.

The chain carries TRBV11-2 and TRBJ2-3; possible D gene TRBD2, 6 bases. The germline V and J ends were trimmed by 2 bases and 2 bases, with 11 bases remaining between them. CDR1 is SGHAT and CDR2 is FQNNGV in the germline V gene. The CDR3 totals 15 residues. The CDR3 DNA follows: TGTGCCAGCAGCTTAATTAGCGGTCCCACAGATACGCAGTATTTT. It specifies CASSLISGPTDTQYF.

The chain is built from TRBV2 and TRBJ1-2, with D hard to call. The V and J ends lost 6 bases and 6 bases respectively, with 8 bases between them. Germline-derived CDR1 and CDR2 are SNHLY and FYNNEI. The CDR3 is made up of 11 amino acids. CDR3 sequence: CASRVGDGYTF. The CDR3 DNA is TGTGCCAGCAGGGTCGGAGATGGCTACACCTTC.

The chain joins TRBV5-1 to TRBJ2-2; perhaps TRBD2 as D (6 bases). This CDR3 comprises 12 residues. The ends were cut back, 6 bases at V and 6 bases at J, with 9 bases in the middle. Germline CDR1 reads SGHRS; CDR2 reads YFSETQ. The CDR3 coding sequence is TGCGCCAGCACGAGGGACTCCGGGGAGCTGTTTTTT. It specifies CASTRDSGELFF.

The V call is TRBV2, the J call TRBJ1-5; TRBD1 is a possible D gene (6 bases). The length of the CDR3 is 16 residues. Trimming stripped 7 bases from V and 3 bases from J, with 19 bases between. Per the germline V gene, CDR1 is SNHLY and CDR2 is FYNNEI. DNA of the CDR3: TGTGCCAGCATCAAAGATGCGGGGGCCAACAATCAGCCCCAGCATTTT. Protein product: CASIKDAGANNQPQHF.

This chain links TRBV21-1 with TRBJ2-1; no DNA check was done on the table's D call, TRBD1. TRBV21-1 is deemed a pseudogene. This CDR3 has 16 residues. CDR3 DNA sequence: TGTGCCAGCAGCATTTCAGGGGGCGGCTTACAATCCGAGCAGTTCTTC. It is translated as CASSISGGGLQSEQFF.

The chain uses TRBV5-1 and TRBJ1-3, with TRBD1 matching over 7 bases. J lost 3 bases, V lost 4 bases, and 1 base had no gene match. This CDR3 region has 13 residues. Germline CDR1 and CDR2: SGHRS and YFSETQ. This CDR3 reads CASSQGDGNTIYF. In DNA form, the CDR3 reads TGCGCCAGCAGCCAGGGGGATGGAAACACCATATATTTT.

This chain connects TRBV7-9 to TRBJ1-3; D ambiguous. In germline, CDR1 is SEHNR, CDR2 FQNEAQ (reference sequence). This CDR3 contains 14 residues. V lost 5 bases, J lost 0 bases, and 8 bases lay in between. The CDR3 bases are TGTGCCAGCAGCCAGGCGATCTCTGGAAACACCATATATTTT. It encodes CASSQAISGNTIYF.